The entry that follows covers one T cell receptor beta chain sequence. No antigen is known for it. The data were taken from a study of cytomegalovirus exposure and HLA in healthy donors. Study observations and caveats: Near-uniform donor sequencing depth was presumed by presence/absence analyses.

The PCR ran on 60 Vbeta and 13 Jbeta primers. The protocol was immunoSEQ multiplex PCR, while the TCRdb copy is restricted to in-frame clones and leaves out a portion. Of 150,000 to 200,000 clones in the sample, around four fifths were seen once. V shed 2 bases, J shed 1 base, and the junction held 3 bases outside the gene matches. Looked up from germline, CDR1 is GTSNPN and CDR2 is SVGIG (reference sequence). The CDR3 covers 15 residues. Those who donated were healthy bone marrow donors. V is TRBV30 and J is TRBJ2-1, with 9 bases that match TRBD2. The clonotype comes from a female donor in good health and CMV-seronegative. The sample comprised PBMCs. The CDR3 coding sequence is TGTGCCTGGAGTATTAGCGGGGGATCCTACAATGAGCAGTTCTTC. Protein: CAWSISGGSYNEQFF.